The 28 T cell receptor beta chains below come from one sample, sequenced in a study of blood T cell repertoires in COVID-19. Sequenced by immunoSEQ multiplex PCR; TCRdb stores in-frame clones only, minus some. The sample lists around 100,000 clones; over 75% were seen once. Sequenced: peripheral blood. The origin of the receptors is a human donor in a cohort sampled during active or convalescent COVID-19.

V is TRBV28 and J is TRBJ1-2, with 9 positions matching TRBD1. The V segment lost 7 bases and the J segment 4 bases; nucleotides outside the gene matches: 4. The germline V gene has CDR1 MDHEN and CDR2 SYDVKM. The CDR3 extends over 13 amino acids. The CDR3: CASNPGQGYGYTF. In DNA, the CDR3 is TGTGCCAGCAATCCGGGACAGGGCTATGGCTACACCTTC.

The V gene is TRBV6-4, the J gene TRBJ1-5, with D maybe TRBD1 (5 bases). The V gene's germline CDR1 is MRHNA and CDR2 SNTAGT. The CDR3 totals 15 residues. With 2 bases removed from V and 1 base from J, the gap between germline ends came to 9 bases. This chain's CDR3 is CASSDGGISNQPQHF. The CDR3 bases are TGTGCCAGCAGTGACGGGGGGATCAGCAATCAGCCCCAGCATTTT.

The chain is built from TRBV24-1 and TRBJ2-1; TRBD2 aligns across 9 bases. This CDR3 is built from 16 residues. V gave up 4 bases and J gave up 5 bases; unmatched junction bases: 8. Looked up from germline, CDR1 is KGHDR and CDR2 is SFDVKD. CDR3 nucleotide sequence: TGTGCCACCAGTGAGTCCGGGACTAGCCCCCACAATGAGCAGTTCTTC. It specifies CATSESGTSPHNEQFF.

The chain recombines TRBV18 with TRBJ2-7; D perhaps matches TRBD2 (6 bases). The CDR3 is made up of 13 amino acids. Germline V gene data show CDR1 as KGHSH and CDR2 as LQKENI. Trimming stripped 4 bases from V and 5 bases from J, with 12 bases between. The CDR3 DNA reads as TGTGCCAGCTCACTTGGGACTTCCGACGAGCAGTACTTC. Translated: CASSLGTSDEQYF.

In regard to this clone: The sample holds other DNA sequences that translate to the same CDR3. The chain combines TRBV7-2 with TRBJ2-7, with D maybe TRBD1 (5 bases). The CDR3 covers 14 residues. Germline V gene lookup returns CDR1 SGHTA and CDR2 FQGNSA. V lost 5 bases, J lost 2 bases, and 13 bases lay in between. CDR3 region: CASSPGQGTYEQYF. The CDR3 region has the DNA TGTGCCAGCAGCCCTGGGCAGGGAACCTACGAGCAGTACTTC.

This chain connects TRBV3-1 (or the pseudogene TRBV3-2) to TRBJ2-5; perhaps TRBD2 as D (6 bases). CDR3 size: 13 residues. Trimming stripped 4 bases from V and 7 bases from J, with 13 bases between. Germline loops: CDR1 LGHDT, CDR2 YNNKEL (reference sequence). As DNA, the CDR3 is TGTGCCAGCAGCCGGACGGGACTTGGGACCCAGTACTTC. This translates into CASSRTGLGTQYF.

The chain is built from TRBV21-1 and TRBJ2-4; the DNA was not compared with TRBD2, the D call given in the table. TRBV21-1 is flagged as a pseudogene. This CDR3 comprises 21 residues. The CDR3 reads CASTDHRGTAGRVSGKNIQYF. CDR3 nucleotide sequence: TGTGCCAGCACCGACCACCGCGGGACCGCCGGGAGGGTTTCGGGCAAAAACATTCAGTACTTC.

The chain joins TRBV19 to TRBJ1-4; D is perhaps TRBD1 (5 bases). V lost 3 bases and J lost 7, with 9 bases in between. Per germline, CDR1 LNHDA and CDR2 SQIVND (reference sequence). The CDR3 length is 13 residues. In nucleotides, the CDR3 is TGTGCCAGTAGTATTACAGGATCTGAAAAACTGTTTTTT. It yields the protein CASSITGSEKLFF.

The V call is TRBV7-9, the J call TRBJ1-2; a possible D gene is TRBD1 (6 bases). The germline CDR1 and CDR2 sequences are SEHNR and FQNEAQ (reference sequence). The CDR3 covers 13 residues. Trimming stripped 5 bases from V and 7 bases from J, with 14 bases between. The CDR3 region is CASSPGGATGYTF. In DNA, the CDR3 is TGTGCCAGCAGCCCCGGGGGGGCCACTGGCTACACCTTC.

CDR3 sequence reads: CASSLGTGGTPLHF. The CDR3 nucleotides are TGTGCCAGCAGCTTAGGGACAGGGGGAACACCCCTCCACTTT. The rearrangement uses TRBV7-2 and TRBJ1-6; TRBD1 aligns across 10 bases. Germline CDR1 SGHTA, CDR2 FQGNSA. CDR3 length equals 14 residues. V shed 1 base and J 11 bases; nucleotides not matched to a gene: 2.

The rearrangement uses TRBV12-3 or TRBV12-4 and TRBJ1-2; D is possibly TRBD1 (5 bases). This CDR3 has 13 amino acids. V gave up 3 bases and J gave up 8 bases, with 13 bases separating them. Here the CDR3 reads CASSFQGPFGYTF. The CDR3 DNA is TGTGCCAGCAGTTTTCAGGGCCCCTTCGGCTACACCTTC.

The gene calls are TRBV24-1 and TRBJ1-1; a weak D match, TRBD1 (6 bases). V gave up 9 bases and J gave up 4 bases, with 11 bases separating them. The CDR3 has 12 amino acids. Germline CDR1 and CDR2: KGHDR and SFDVKD. In DNA, the CDR3 is TGTGCCACCTCAGGGGAAGGCACTGAAGCTTTCTTT. It translates to CATSGEGTEAFF.

The chain carries TRBV5-6 and TRBJ1-2; 8 bases agree with TRBD1. The CDR3 has 14 amino acids. The V and J ends lost 4 bases and 4 bases, in that order; junction bases with no gene match: 6. CDR1 is SGHDT and CDR2 is YYEEEE in the germline V gene. CDR3 sequence reads: CASSRQGKVYGYTF. The CDR3 DNA reads as TGTGCCAGCAGCCGACAGGGGAAGGTCTATGGCTACACCTTC.

The sample holds a few counts of this clone. The rearrangement links TRBV11-3 to TRBJ2-3; TRBD1 matches 7 bases. The CDR3 runs to 13 residues. Germline V gives CDR1 SGHNT, CDR2 YENEEA. V shed 8 bases, J shed 4 bases, and the junction held 6 bases outside the gene matches. CDR3 DNA: TGTGCCAGCGCCGACAGGGTCTCAGATACGCAGTATTTT. It yields the protein CASADRVSDTQYF.

V is TRBV30 and J is TRBJ1-3; D remains unclear. This CDR3 spans 15 amino acids. Germline CDR1 reads GTSNPN; CDR2 reads SVGIG (reference sequence). The ends were cut back, 0 bases at V and 2 bases at J, with 11 bases in the middle. The CDR3 sequence is CAWSVPRRTGNTIYF. CDR3 DNA: TGTGCCTGGAGTGTACCCCGGAGGACTGGAAACACCATATATTTT.

The genes are TRBV3-1 (or the pseudogene TRBV3-2) and TRBJ1-1; 9 nucleotides agree with TRBD1. The CDR3 has 13 amino acids. The germline V gene encodes CDR1 LGHDT and CDR2 YNNKEL (reference sequence). After removal of 4 bases from V and 3 bases from J, the junction contained 0 bases not matched to a gene. The CDR3 DNA sequence: TGTGCCAGCAGCCGGGACAGGGACACTGAAGCTTTCTTT. As protein: CASSRDRDTEAFF.

The chain links TRBV19 to TRBJ2-1; D is possibly TRBD2 (6 bases). Deletions cut 5 bases from V and 4 bases from J, with 18 bases between. Germline V lookup: CDR1 LNHDA, CDR2 SQIVND (reference sequence). This CDR3 spans 16 amino acids. Here the CDR3 DNA reads TGTGCCAGTAGTTTATCCGGGGACTTACTTTACAATGAGCAGTTCTTC. Its protein product is CASSLSGDLLYNEQFF.

The V call is TRBV7-4, the J call TRBJ2-5; 10 positions agree with TRBD2. Looked up from germline, CDR1 is SGHVT and CDR2 is SQSDAQ. V was clipped by 7 bases and J by 2 bases; unmatched bases: 7. The CDR3 covers 15 residues. CDR3 region: CASILTSGSQETQYF. CDR3 DNA: TGTGCCAGCATTTTGACTAGCGGGTCTCAAGAGACCCAGTACTTC.

The chain links TRBV29-1 to TRBJ2-5; D is uncertain. With 4 bases removed from V and 5 bases from J, the gap between germline ends came to 11 bases. Germline V gives CDR1 SQVTM, CDR2 ANQGSEA. The CDR3 length is 12 residues. CDR3 nucleotides: TGCAGCGTTGCCGCGGATTTGGAGACCCAGTACTTC. Translation: CSVAADLETQYF.

The rearrangement joins TRBV4-3 to TRBJ1-3; D is uncertain. Between the trimmed V and J ends, which lost 1 base and 4 bases, there was a span of 8 bases. Germline V gene sequence: CDR1 LGHNA, CDR2 YSLEER. There are 14 residues in the CDR3. CDR3 sequence: CASSQAQVGNTIYF. Written as DNA, the CDR3 is TGCGCCAGCAGCCAAGCCCAGGTCGGAAACACCATATATTTT.

The CDR3 loop is CASSLVAAWETQYF. The CDR3 DNA sequence: TGTGCCAGCAGCTTAGTAGCGGCCTGGGAGACCCAGTACTTC. V usage is TRBV11-1 and J usage is TRBJ2-5; perhaps TRBD2 as D (6 bases). The CDR3 is made up of 14 amino acids. V shed 1 base and J shed 5 bases, with 11 bases lying between them. From germline, CDR1 is SGHAT and CDR2 FQDESV (reference sequence).

J is TRBJ2-1 and V is TRBV5-1; TRBD1 agrees at 8 bases. The CDR3 has 14 amino acids. The germline CDR1 and CDR2 sequences are SGHRS and YFSETQ. V shed 0 bases, J shed 9 bases, and the junction held 5 bases outside the gene matches. The CDR3 region is CASSLVDREGEQFF. CDR3 in DNA: TGCGCCAGCAGCTTGGTGGACAGGGAAGGTGAGCAGTTCTTC.

This clone was picked up one time. The CDR3 DNA follows: TGCGCCAGCAGCCCCGGGACTAGCGGGGGGTCCAGATCAGATACGCAGTATTTT. Translated: CASSPGTSGGSRSDTQYF. This chain uses TRBV5-1 with TRBJ2-3, with 15 bases identical to TRBD2. Unmatched junction bases numbered 10, after V lost 4 bases and J lost 4 bases. Germline-derived CDR1 and CDR2 are SGHRS and YFSETQ. The CDR3 is made up of 18 amino acids.

The J gene is TRBJ1-4, the V gene TRBV6-6, with 12 bases identical to TRBD1. This CDR3 region has 20 residues. Trimming took 5 bases from V and 3 from J; bases not matched to a gene: 16. CDR1 MNHNY and CDR2 SVGAGI come from the germline V gene (reference sequence). This CDR3 reads CASSLLIPGQGAGANEKLFF. The CDR3 coding sequence is TGTGCCAGCAGTCTCCTTATACCGGGACAGGGGGCGGGTGCTAATGAAAAACTGTTTTTT.

The chain has TRBV7-9 and TRBJ2-1; TRBD2 matches 12 bases. Per the germline V gene, CDR1 is SEHNR and CDR2 is FQNEAQ (reference sequence). This CDR3 is 19 amino acids long. After removal of 6 bases from V and 5 bases from J, the junction contained 17 bases not matched to a gene. CDR3 in amino acids: CASSVLPPLLAGGNNEQFF. The CDR3 DNA sequence: TGTGCCAGCAGTGTACTCCCCCCTCTTCTAGCGGGGGGGAACAATGAGCAGTTCTTC. The complete variable domain, with remaining parts taken from reference TRBV7-9 and TRBJ2-1, reads DTGVSQNPRHKITKRGQNVTFRCDPISEHNRLYWYRQTLGQGPEFLTYFQNEAQLEKSRLLSDRFSAERPKGSFSTLEIQRTEQGDSAMYLCASSVLPPLLAGGNNEQFFGPGTRLTVL.

This chain's CDR3 is CASSTKHPSAGELASTDTQYF. CDR3 DNA sequence: TGTGCCAGCAGCACCAAACACCCTTCCGCAGGGGAACTCGCTAGCACAGATACGCAGTATTTT. The J gene is TRBJ2-3, the V gene TRBV7-6; a possible D gene is TRBD1 (6 bases). V lost 5 bases and J 0 bases, leaving 30 bases between the germline ends. Germline values: CDR1 SGHVS, CDR2 FNYEAQ. The CDR3 is made up of 21 amino acids.

The chain links TRBV6-6 to TRBJ2-2, with D maybe TRBD1 (5 bases). The CDR3 is 14 residues long. The germline CDR1 and CDR2 sequences are MNHNY and SVGAGI (reference sequence). With 5 bases removed from V and 7 bases from J, the gap between germline ends came to 14 bases. The CDR3 DNA reads TGTGCCAGCAGTACCCCTGGACAAGTCGGGGAGCTGTTTTTT. Translated: CASSTPGQVGELFF.

This clone was counted a few times. This rearrangement joins TRBV7-3 to TRBJ2-2; 7 bases agree with TRBD1. This CDR3 spans 15 amino acids. With 5 bases clipped from V and 2 bases from J, the junction kept 5 bases outside the gene matches. CDR1 is SGHTA, CDR2 FQGTGA, per germline. The CDR3, as DNA: TGTGCCAGCAGCCTGAGACAGGGAAACACCGGGGAGCTGTTTTTT. Its translation is CASSLRQGNTGELFF.